The rows below give T cell receptor beta chains drawn from one sample of a study of Graves' ophthalmopathy and Graves' hyperthyroidism. MiXCR, run by TCRdb on the multiplex PCR reads, gives a single entry per CDR3 protein. This sample has over 500,000 distinct CDR3 sequences; 22% occur once, and the top ten carry approximately 6.5%. Sample: peripheral blood. These receptors came from a woman between 18 and 30 years old with stable Graves' hyperthyroidism. Some clones in this sample may be carry-over from other donors' samples. CDR3s include the opening cysteine and the closing phenylalanine or tryptophan. D genes are given only for firm matches. Clone size is stated in some rows and not others, as once, few, many or a class when expanded.

D gene	V gene	J gene	clone size	CDR3 protein	CDR3 DNA
.	TRBV6-1	TRBJ2-2	.	CASTGPGILNTGELFF	TGTGCCAGCACGGGACCGGGCATACTGAACACCGGGGAGCTGTTTTTT
TRBD2	TRBV20-1	TRBJ2-5	many	CSAGTSGSGGETQYF	TGCAGTGCCGGGACTAGCGGGAGTGGAGGGGAGACCCAGTACTTC
.	TRBV29-1	TRBJ2-7	.	CSVVRASYEQYF	TGCAGCGTTGTGAGGGCCTCCTACGAGCAGTACTTC
TRBD1	TRBV7-9	TRBJ1-1	many	CASSSTGTRNTEAFF	TGTGCCAGCAGCTCGACAGGGACGAGGAACACTGAAGCTTTCTTT
.	TRBV6-5	TRBJ1-2	many	CASRRDKNGYTF	TGTGCCAGTCGTCGGGACAAGAATGGCTACACCTTC
TRBD2	TRBV28	TRBJ2-4	few	CASTHGGGLIQYF	TGTGCCAGCACCCACGGCGGGGGACTAATTCAGTACTTC
.	TRBV3-1	TRBJ1-2	.	CASSLPPGANSNYGYTF	TGTGCCAGCAGCCTGCCCCCGGGGGCCAACTCTAACTATGGCTACACCTTC
TRBD1	TRBV28	TRBJ1-5	.	CASSLSGTGGVQPQHF	TGTGCCAGCAGTTTATCCGGGACAGGGGGCGTCCAGCCCCAGCATTTT
.	TRBV6-5	TRBJ1-1	.	CASSTTRGRPFF	TGTGCCAGCAGTACTACCCGGGGTAGGCCTTTCTTT
.	TRBV5-6	TRBJ2-7	.	CASSLGYGSGEQYF	TGTGCCAGCAGCTTGGGATACGGTTCCGGCGAGCAGTACTTC
TRBD1	TRBV25-1	TRBJ1-5	many	CASRSGYGTGRQPQHF	TGTGCCAGCAGGTCAGGGTACGGGACAGGACGTCAGCCCCAGCATTTT
TRBD1	TRBV12-3/TRBV12-4	TRBJ1-1	.	CASARQGATEAFF	TGTGCCAGCGCTCGACAGGGGGCCACTGAAGCTTTCTTT
TRBD2	TRBV11-1	TRBJ2-2	.	CATLGLAGGIRTGELFF	TGTGCCACCTTGGGACTAGCGGGAGGGATTCGCACCGGGGAGCTGTTTTTT
TRBD2	TRBV27	TRBJ2-5	many	CASSPSGLAGRETQYF	TGTGCCAGCAGCCCCAGTGGACTAGCGGGAAGGGAGACCCAGTACTTC
.	TRBV20-1	TRBJ1-5	.	CSAGRSDQPQHF	TGCAGTGCGGGCCGGAGCGATCAGCCCCAGCATTTT
.	TRBV24-1	TRBJ1-5	many	CATKQPYSNQPQHF	TGTGCCACCAAACAACCTTATAGCAATCAGCCCCAGCATTTT
.	TRBV7-3	TRBJ2-7	many	CASSLLDGPSREQYF	TGTGCCAGCAGCTTACTGGACGGACCCTCTAGGGAGCAGTACTTC
.	TRBV30	TRBJ1-1	many	CAWSRIVNTEAFF	TGTGCCTGGAGTAGGATTGTGAACACTGAAGCTTTCTTT
.	TRBV29-1	TRBJ2-7	many	CSGGDLDSVRQYF	TGCAGCGGGGGGGATTTGGACAGCGTTCGGCAGTACTTC
.	TRBV2	TRBJ2-4	few	CASSPTWGIQYF	TGTGCCAGCAGCCCAACATGGGGCATTCAGTACTTC
.	TRBV3-1	TRBJ2-7	many	CASSQDLTSSYEQYF	TGTGCCAGCAGCCAAGATCTCACGTCATCCTACGAGCAGTACTTC
TRBD2	TRBV20-1	TRBJ2-7	.	CSARDGREAGEQYF	TGCAGTGCTAGAGATGGGCGGGAGGCGGGAGAGCAGTACTTC
.	TRBV6-1	TRBJ1-6	.	CASSELQGASPLHF	TGTGCCAGCAGTGAACTACAGGGAGCGTCACCCCTCCACTTT
TRBD1	TRBV28	TRBJ2-5	.	CASSRRQGADQYF	TGTGCCAGCAGCCGTAGACAGGGGGCGGACCAGTACTTC
TRBD2	TRBV19	TRBJ2-7	many	CASRGSGTQSYEQYF	TGTGCCAGTAGGGGTAGCGGGACGCAATCCTACGAGCAGTACTTC
.	TRBV3-1	TRBJ2-7	many	CASSQIGRTSTYF	TGTGCCAGCAGCCAAATCGGTCGTACGAGTACGTACTTC
.	TRBV7-9	TRBJ1-1	many	CASGVPRDTEAFF	TGTGCCAGCGGAGTCCCCCGAGACACTGAAGCTTTCTTT
.	TRBV20-1	TRBJ2-1	.	CSATGVGEGNEQFF	TGCAGTGCTACAGGAGTGGGCGAGGGGAATGAGCAGTTCTTC
.	TRBV6-5	TRBJ1-1	many	CASSSYNNWGTEAFF	TGTGCCAGCAGCTCGTACAATAACTGGGGCACTGAAGCTTTCTTT